This entry concerns a single T cell receptor (beta chain). These data belong to a study of cytomegalovirus exposure and HLA in healthy donors. The wider study: A data release that came early held some 84 million unique TCRs from HLA-typed donors.

PCR amplification relied on 60 Vbeta primers (plus 13 Jbeta primers). The table came from immunoSEQ multiplex PCR; TCRdb's copy has only in-frame clones and leaves some out. The sample yields over 200,000 clones, approximately 84% seen once. V shed 5 bases, J shed 6 bases, and the junction held 2 bases outside the gene matches. Germline V gene data show CDR1 as SGHTA and CDR2 as FQGTGA. The CDR3 has 13 residues. The rearrangement uses TRBV7-3 and TRBJ1-2; 11 bases line up with TRBD1. The sequencing sample was made of PBMCs. The TCR originated in a middle-aged woman in good health and CMV-seronegative. In nucleotides, the CDR3 is TGTGCCAGCAGCCCGGGACAGGGGGATGGCTACACCTTC. This codes for CASSPGQGDGYTF.